This T cell receptor beta chain was identified during a study of blood T cells in healthy people across ages. CDR3 length equals 14 residues. Germline CDR1 and CDR2: DFQATT and SNEGSKA (reference sequence). Isolation per sample recovered at least 6 million PBMCs. Together with a sample-barcoded 5' primer, a J-beta primer mix was included in a second PCR lasting about 7 to 11 cycles. TCRdb itself ran the 5' RACE reads through MiXCR, one entry per CDR3 protein. The sample contains under 1 million distinct CDR3 sequences, 44% of which appear only once. Note on this clonotype: At one end the junction does not follow the germline gene, possibly because of a read error.

The receptor's source is a man between 60 and 75 years old in good health. V and J are TRBV20-1 and TRBJ1-5, with D uncertain. The sample comprised blood. This CDR3 is CSARVGRGSQPQHF. CDR3 DNA: TGTAGTGCTAGAGTAGGACGAGGAAGTCAGCCCCAGCATTTT.